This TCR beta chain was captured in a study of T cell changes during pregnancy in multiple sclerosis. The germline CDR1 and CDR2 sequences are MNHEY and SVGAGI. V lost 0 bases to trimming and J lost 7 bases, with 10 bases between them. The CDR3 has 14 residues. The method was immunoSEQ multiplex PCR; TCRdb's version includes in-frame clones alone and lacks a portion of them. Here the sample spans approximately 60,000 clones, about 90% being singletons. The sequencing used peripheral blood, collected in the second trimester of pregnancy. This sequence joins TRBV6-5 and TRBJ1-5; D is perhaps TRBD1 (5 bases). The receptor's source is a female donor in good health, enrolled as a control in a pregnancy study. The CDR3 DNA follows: TGTGCCAGCAGTTACTCGCAGGGCTGGCAGCCCCAGCATTTT. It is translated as CASSYSQGWQPQHF.